This T cell receptor beta chain came from a study of blood T cells in healthy people across ages. Trimming took 5 bases from V and 4 from J, leaving 14 bases between them. Germline V lookup: CDR1 SGHTA, CDR2 FQGNSA. The CDR3 covers 15 residues. A word on this clonotype: The target antigen is unknown.

A sample-barcoded 5' primer and a J-beta primer mix were used in a second PCR of roughly 7 to 11 cycles. Each single sample gave us at least 2.5 million CDR3-containing paired-end reads. MiXCR was run by TCRdb on the 5' RACE reads, yielding one entry per CDR3 protein. The repertoire holds hundreds of thousands of distinct CDR3 sequences, with more than 25% as singletons. Healthy Caucasians from Russia aged about 6 to 90 served as donors. Findings and caveats of the study: While age rose, TCR beta diversity per million T cells dropped in a roughly linear way.

The specimen sequenced was blood. This clonotype was sampled from a woman of 80 years or more in good health. The chain employs TRBV7-2 and TRBJ1-4; D possibly corresponds to TRBD1 (6 bases). CDR3 in amino acids: CASSVIRGSNEKLFF. DNA of the CDR3: TGTGCCAGCAGCGTTATAAGGGGGAGTAATGAAAAACTGTTTTTT.